The 14 T cell receptor beta chains listed next were all sequenced from one sample in a study of T cell responses to AZD1222 COVID-19 vaccine. Sequenced by immunoSEQ multiplex PCR; TCRdb stores in-frame clones only, minus some. The sample has over 120,000 clones, around 84% seen once. This material consisted of peripheral blood, taken 28 days after the second AZD1222 dose. These receptor sequences come from an adult who received the AZD1222 COVID-19 vaccine.

About this clone itself: The junction and the germline gene differ at one end; a read error may be behind it. This chain links TRBV2 with TRBJ1-2; 9 nucleotides line up with TRBD1. This CDR3 has 15 residues. Germline CDR1 is SNHLY and CDR2 is FYNNEI. Here the CDR3 reads CASREGGTGFYGYTF. CDR3 sequence (DNA): TGTGCCAGCAGAGAAGGTGGGACAGGGTTCTATGGCTACACCTTC.

This clone was picked up a small number of times. The chain has TRBV11-1 and TRBJ1-1, with D possibly matching TRBD1 (5 bases). The CDR3 consists of 11 residues. Trimming cost V 2 bases and J 14 bases, with 12 bases left between them. Germline CDR1 reads SGHAT; CDR2 reads FQDESV (reference sequence). The CDR3 protein is CASSLRGRYFF. In DNA, the CDR3 is TGTGCCAGCAGCTTAAGGGGCCGCTACTTCTTT.

This clone was detected once. The chain carries TRBV5-1 and TRBJ2-7, with 7 positions matching TRBD1. The trim removed 1 base at V and 2 bases at J, leaving 3 bases unmatched. CDR3 size: 14 residues. Germline V gene lookup returns CDR1 SGHRS and CDR2 YFSETQ. The CDR3 DNA follows: TGCGCCAGCAGCTTGACAGGGGACCCCTACGAGCAGTACTTC. This translates into CASSLTGDPYEQYF.

The genes are TRBV2 and TRBJ1-1; no definite D call. Germline V lookup: CDR1 SNHLY, CDR2 FYNNEI. V was pared by 5 bases and J by 5 bases, with 9 bases between. The CDR3 covers 12 residues. Here the CDR3 reads CASSLRETEAFF. CDR3 DNA sequence: TGTGCCAGCAGTTTAAGGGAGACTGAAGCTTTCTTT.

This chain uses TRBV7-9 with TRBJ1-4; D remains unclear. This CDR3 has 14 amino acids. The V gene lost 3 bases and the J gene lost 0 bases, with 5 bases spanning the gap. Germline assignment: CDR1 SEHNR and CDR2 FQNEAQ (reference sequence). This CDR3 reads CASSLRATNEKLFF. As DNA, the CDR3 is TGTGCCAGCAGCTTGAGAGCAACTAATGAAAAACTGTTTTTT.

Worth noting for this clone: Other DNA sequences of this sample code for an identical CDR3. V gene TRBV5-6 combines with J gene TRBJ1-1; D remains ambiguous. This CDR3 is 14 amino acids long. Looked up from germline, CDR1 is SGHDT and CDR2 is YYEEEE. The V gene lost 0 bases and the J gene lost 5 bases, with 11 bases spanning the gap. CDR3 sequence: CASSLVRGGTEAFF. The CDR3 DNA is TGTGCCAGCAGCTTGGTACGGGGAGGTACTGAAGCTTTCTTT.

This clone was detected once. The genes are TRBV10-2 and TRBJ1-2; 7 nucleotides align to TRBD1. Looked up from germline, CDR1 is WSHSY and CDR2 is SAAADI. This CDR3 region has 16 residues. Germline trimming cut 1 base from V and 0 bases from J; bases unmatched to any gene: 5. The CDR3 DNA reads TGCGCCAGCAGTGAGTTGAGGGGGCCGCCTAACTATGGCTACACCTTC. It specifies CASSELRGPPNYGYTF.

The chain employs TRBV5-4 and TRBJ2-5; 7 bases line up with TRBD2. The germline CDR1 and CDR2 sequences are SGHNT and YYREEE (reference sequence). This CDR3 contains 18 residues. The junction had 18 bases not matched to a gene; V was cut back by 5 bases and J by 2 bases. Written as DNA, the CDR3 is TGTGCCAGCAGACACCCCGGGACTAAGCGTTCGGGGCAAGAGACCCAGTACTTC. Amino acids: CASRHPGTKRSGQETQYF.

The rearrangement links TRBV19 to TRBJ2-1; D possibly corresponds to TRBD2 (7 bases). CDR3 size: 13 residues. Germline assignment: CDR1 LNHDA and CDR2 SQIVND (reference sequence). The V end lost 3 bases, the J end lost 10 bases, and 13 bases lay between the germline ends. The CDR3 sequence: CASSIRGAGEQFF. CDR3 DNA sequence: TGTGCCAGTAGTATCCGGGGGGCCGGGGAGCAGTTCTTC.

The chain carries TRBV6-5 and TRBJ1-3; TRBD1 aligns across 8 bases. The length of the CDR3 is 14 residues. The ends lost 10 bases at V and 1 base at J; junction bases unmatched: 6. Germline V lookup: CDR1 MNHEY, CDR2 SVGAGI. CDR3 in DNA: TGTGCCACCTCCGACAGGGGATCTGGAAACACCATATATTTT. This translates into CATSDRGSGNTIYF.

V usage is TRBV7-8 and J usage is TRBJ1-2; no clear D. V was pared by 5 bases and J by 3 bases, with 13 bases between. The germline CDR1 and CDR2 sequences are SGHVS and FQNEAQ. The CDR3 runs 14 residues. CDR3 residues: CASSLRTEDYGYTF. CDR3 bases: TGTGCCAGCAGCCTGAGGACGGAGGACTATGGCTACACCTTC.

The chain uses TRBV5-1 and TRBJ2-5, with D hard to call. CDR3 length: 15 residues. The V end lost 7 bases, the J end lost 4 bases, and 20 bases lay between the germline ends. Germline V lookup: CDR1 SGHRS, CDR2 YFSETQ. CDR3 bases: TGCGCCAGCCGACCCACGCGACCCATAGGAGAGACCCAGTACTTC. Amino acids: CASRPTRPIGETQYF. Drawing the rest from reference TRBV5-1 and TRBJ2-5, the complete variable domain is KAGVTQTPRYLIKTRGQQVTLSCSPISGHRSVSWYQQTPGQGLQFLFEYFSETQRNKGNFPGRFSGRQFSNSRSEMNVSTLELGDSALYLCASRPTRPIGETQYFGPGTRLLVL.

The chain joins TRBV11-2 to TRBJ2-2; 7 bases map to TRBD1. This CDR3 comprises 16 residues. V dropped 4 bases and J dropped 3; count of bases not matched to a gene: 8. Germline V CDR1 and CDR2: SGHAT, FQNNGV. The CDR3 sequence: CASSSRDSIYTGELFF. The CDR3 nucleotides read TGTGCCAGCAGCTCCCGGGACAGTATATACACCGGGGAGCTGTTTTTT.

This chain uses TRBV6-1 with TRBJ2-3, with 12 positions matching TRBD2. Losses at the gene ends were 1 base for V and 2 bases for J; bases not matched to a gene: 1. This CDR3 is built from 16 residues. CDR1 and CDR2 from the germline V gene are MNHNS and SASEGT. CDR3 loop: CASSEGTSGDTDTQYF. For the CDR3, the DNA is TGTGCCAGCAGTGAAGGGACTAGCGGGGACACAGATACGCAGTATTTT.